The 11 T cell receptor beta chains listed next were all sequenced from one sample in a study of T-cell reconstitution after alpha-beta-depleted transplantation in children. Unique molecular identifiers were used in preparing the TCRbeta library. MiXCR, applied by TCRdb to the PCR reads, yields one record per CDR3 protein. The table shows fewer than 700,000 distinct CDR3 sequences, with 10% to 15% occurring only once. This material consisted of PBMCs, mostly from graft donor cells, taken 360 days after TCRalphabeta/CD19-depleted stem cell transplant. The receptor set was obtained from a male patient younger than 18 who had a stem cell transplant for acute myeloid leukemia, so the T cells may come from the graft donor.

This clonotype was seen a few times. For the CDR3, the DNA is TGTGCCAGCAGTTACGACGGGGGACTCCACTCCTACAATGAGCAGTTCTTC. It codes for CASSYDGGLHSYNEQFF. V is TRBV6-2 or TRBV6-3 and J is TRBJ2-1, with a weak D call TRBD2 (6 bases). V dropped 2 bases and J dropped 0 bases, with 14 bases sitting between them. This CDR3 is built from 17 residues. In germline, CDR1 is MNHEY, CDR2 SVGEGT.

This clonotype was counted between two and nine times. The CDR3 bases are TGTGCCAGCAGTTTGACAGCCCTAGGGGGTGAAAAACTGTTTTTT. Its translation: CASSLTALGGEKLFF. This chain connects TRBV28 to TRBJ1-4, with a possible D match to TRBD1 (6 bases). The CDR3 runs to 15 residues. The ends were cut back, 3 bases at V and 7 bases at J, with 15 bases in the middle. The germline CDR1 and CDR2 sequences are MDHEN and SYDVKM. Filled out from reference TRBV28 and TRBJ1-4, the complete variable domain reads DVKVTQSSRYLVKRTGEKVFLECVQDMDHENMFWYRQDPGLGLRLIYFSYDVKMKEKGDIPEGYSVSREKKERFSLILESASTNQTSMYLCASSLTALGGEKLFFGSGTQLSVL.

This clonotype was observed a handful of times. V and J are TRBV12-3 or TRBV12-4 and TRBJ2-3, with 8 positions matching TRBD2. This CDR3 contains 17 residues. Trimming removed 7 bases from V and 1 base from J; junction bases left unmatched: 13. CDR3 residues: CASIPAPREGGTDTQYF. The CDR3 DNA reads TGTGCCAGCATCCCTGCCCCCCGGGAGGGAGGCACAGATACGCAGTATTTT.

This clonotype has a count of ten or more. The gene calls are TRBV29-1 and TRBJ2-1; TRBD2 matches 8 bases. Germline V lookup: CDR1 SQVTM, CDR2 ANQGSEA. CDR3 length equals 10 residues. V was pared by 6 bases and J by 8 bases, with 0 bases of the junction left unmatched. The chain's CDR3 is CSVGGDEQFF. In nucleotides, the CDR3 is TGCAGCGTCGGGGGGGATGAGCAGTTCTTC.

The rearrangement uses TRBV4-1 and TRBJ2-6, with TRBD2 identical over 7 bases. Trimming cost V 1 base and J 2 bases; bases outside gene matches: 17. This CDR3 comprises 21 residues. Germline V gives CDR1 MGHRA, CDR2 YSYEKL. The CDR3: CASSQVPRLAGAVAGANVLTF. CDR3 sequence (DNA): TGCGCCAGCAGCCAAGTTCCACGTCTCGCGGGAGCGGTTGCTGGGGCCAACGTCCTGACTTTC.

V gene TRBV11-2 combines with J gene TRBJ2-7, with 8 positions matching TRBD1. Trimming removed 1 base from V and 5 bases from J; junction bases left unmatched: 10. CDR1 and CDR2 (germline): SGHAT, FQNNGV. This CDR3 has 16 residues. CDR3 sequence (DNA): TGTGCCAGCAGCTTAGTCAGGGGGCGCCGGCGGAACGAGCAGTACTTC. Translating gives CASSLVRGRRRNEQYF.

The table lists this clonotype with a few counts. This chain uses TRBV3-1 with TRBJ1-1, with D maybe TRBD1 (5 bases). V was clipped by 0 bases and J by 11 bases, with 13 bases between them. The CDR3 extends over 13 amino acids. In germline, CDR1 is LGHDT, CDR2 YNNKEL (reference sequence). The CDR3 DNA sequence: TGTGCCAGCAGCCAAGATAGAACAGGAGGGGCTTTCTTT. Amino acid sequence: CASSQDRTGGAFF.

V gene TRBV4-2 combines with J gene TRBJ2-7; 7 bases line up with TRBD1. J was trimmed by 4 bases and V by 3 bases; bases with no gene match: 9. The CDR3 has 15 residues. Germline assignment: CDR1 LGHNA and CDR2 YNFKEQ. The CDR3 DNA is TGTGCCAGCAGCCATTCGGGACAGATCTTTTACGAGCAGTACTTC. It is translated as CASSHSGQIFYEQYF.

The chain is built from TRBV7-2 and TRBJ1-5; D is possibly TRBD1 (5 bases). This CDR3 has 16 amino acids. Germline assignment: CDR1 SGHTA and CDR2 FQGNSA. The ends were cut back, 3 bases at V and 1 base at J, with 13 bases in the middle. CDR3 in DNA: TGTGCCAGCAGCTTGGGGGTCCGGGAGAGCAATCAGCCCCAGCATTTT. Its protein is CASSLGVRESNQPQHF. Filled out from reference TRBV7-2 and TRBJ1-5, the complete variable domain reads GAGVSQSPSNKVTEKGKDVELRCDPISGHTALYWYRQSLGQGLEFLIYFQGNSAPDKSGLPSDRFSAERTGGSVSTLTIQRTQQEDSAVYLCASSLGVRESNQPQHFGDGTRLSIL.

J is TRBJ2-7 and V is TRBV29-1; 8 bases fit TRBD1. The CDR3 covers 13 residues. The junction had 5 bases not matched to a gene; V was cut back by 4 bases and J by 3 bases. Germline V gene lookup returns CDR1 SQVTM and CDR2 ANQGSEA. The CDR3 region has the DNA TGCAGCGTTGCCCAGGGGGCTATCTACGAGCAGTACTTC. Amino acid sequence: CSVAQGAIYEQYF.

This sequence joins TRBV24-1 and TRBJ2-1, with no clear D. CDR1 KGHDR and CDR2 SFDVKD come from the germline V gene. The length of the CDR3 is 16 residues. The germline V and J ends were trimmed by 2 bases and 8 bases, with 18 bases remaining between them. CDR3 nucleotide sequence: TGTGCCACCAGTGATTCCTCCGTGGGTAAACCGGATGAGCAGTTCTTC. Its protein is CATSDSSVGKPDEQFF.